This T cell receptor (beta chain) was captured in a study of Ad26.COV2.S vaccination and SARS-CoV-2 variants. Treatment here: about 20 received Ad26.COV2.S at low or high dose, single or two shots; roughly 5 received placebo; per-sample allocation not given. Day 63 after the first injection of vaccine or placebo was the sampling time. CDR1 KGHDR and CDR2 SFDVKD come from the germline V gene. Deletions cut 9 bases from V and 7 bases from J, with 15 bases between. The CDR3 covers 13 residues. Measured with immunoSEQ multiplex PCR; TCRdb has only the in-frame clones, and not every one. This table holds about 440,000 clones, about 90% found once.

The receptor comes from a person between 18 and 59 years old who received the Ad26.COV2.S COVID-19 vaccine or a placebo. The sample consisted of peripheral blood, taken in a trial of Ad26.COV2.S vaccine versus placebo. The chain joins TRBV24-1 to TRBJ1-5; maybe TRBD1 (6 bases). The CDR3 nucleotides read TGTGCCACCTCGGGCAGGGGTGGCCAGCCCCAGCATTTT. Its protein is CATSGRGGQPQHF.